The rows below give T cell receptor beta chains drawn from one sample of a study of T cells in Graves' hyperthyroidism and ophthalmopathy. One entry per CDR3 protein results from TCRdb running MiXCR on the multiplex PCR reads. The sample has 390,000 or so distinct CDR3 sequences; approximately 15% are singletons. The sequenced sample consisted of blood. The source of these receptors is a man between 18 and 29 years old with Graves' ophthalmopathy. Both conserved end residues are part of each CDR3. Each record gives: V gene, J gene, clone size, D gene, CDR3 protein, CDR3 DNA. D genes are given only for firm matches. The size of a clone is reported for some rows only, either as once, few or many, or as a class for expanded clones.

TRBV7-8	TRBJ2-2	many	.	CASSLLVGTGELFF	TGTGCCAGCAGCTTATTGGTGGGCACCGGGGAGCTGTTTTTT
TRBV5-1	TRBJ1-1	many	.	CASSSEGTEAFF	TGCGCCAGCAGCTCCGAAGGCACTGAAGCTTTCTTT
TRBV11-2	TRBJ2-1	many	TRBD1	CASSLGAGGLSEQFF	TGTGCCAGCAGCTTAGGTGCAGGGGGCCTTAGTGAGCAGTTCTTC
TRBV10-2	TRBJ2-7	few	.	CASGRAEQYF	TGCGCCAGCGGAAGGGCCGAGCAGTACTTC
TRBV7-3	TRBJ2-3	.	.	CASSLKMFRELEDGTDTQYF	TGCGCCAGCAGCCTGAAGATGTTCCGTGAACTTGAGGATGGTACAGATACGCAGTATTTT
TRBV19	TRBJ2-1	.	.	CASSYALGLGKDEQFF	TGTGCCAGTAGTTATGCACTGGGACTGGGAAAGGATGAGCAGTTCTTC
TRBV15	TRBJ2-1	.	TRBD2	CATSLGLASEQFF	TGTGCCACCAGCTTAGGACTAGCGAGTGAGCAGTTCTTC
TRBV7-8	TRBJ2-1	.	.	CASSSGTAGSYNEQFF	TGTGCCAGCAGCTCTGGGACCGCGGGCTCCTACAATGAGCAGTTCTTC
TRBV6-2/TRBV6-3	TRBJ2-3	many	TRBD2	CASRAGKRGDTQYF	TGTGCCAGCCGAGCGGGGAAGCGGGGAGATACGCAGTATTTT
TRBV5-1	TRBJ2-1	many	.	CASSPRDLYNEQFF	TGCGCCAGCAGCCCCCGGGACTTATACAATGAGCAGTTCTTC
TRBV20-1	TRBJ2-1	.	.	CSASSWTYHNEQFF	TGCAGTGCTAGTTCTTGGACATACCACAATGAGCAGTTCTTC
TRBV19	TRBJ2-7	.	TRBD2	CASNQGLAARDEQYF	TGTGCCAGTAATCAGGGACTAGCGGCGAGGGACGAGCAGTACTTC
TRBV7-8	TRBJ2-3	many	.	CASSQVGLHTDTQYF	TGTGCCAGCAGCCAGGTGGGACTCCACACAGATACGCAGTATTTT
TRBV5-5	TRBJ2-7	many	TRBD1	CASSLEDRTTYEQYF	TGTGCCAGCAGCTTGGAGGACAGGACGACCTACGAGCAGTACTTC
TRBV7-9	TRBJ1-1	many	TRBD1	CASGTDLPTEAFF	TGTGCCAGCGGGACAGACCTCCCCACTGAAGCTTTCTTT
TRBV5-6	TRBJ2-6	.	.	CASSAAASGANVLTF	TGTGCCAGCAGCGCAGCGGCCTCTGGGGCCAACGTCCTGACTTTC